A selection of T cell receptor beta chains follows, all from one sample in a study of beta chain features in type 1 diabetes. Data came from immunoSEQ multiplex PCR; TCRdb stores just in-frame clones and leaves some out. The repertoire holds around 360,000 clones, with roughly 12% as singletons. Sequences were obtained from naive CD4+ T cells from blood. These receptors all stem from a woman aged 18-29 years with type 1 diabetes. The CDR3 runs from the conserved cysteine through the conserved F or W. A D gene is named only where the DNA matches it firmly. Size is omitted from some rows. Given values are once, few, many or a class for expanded clones.

>NA|TRBV5-1|few|TRBJ2-7
TGCGCCAGCAGCCCCTGGGGCGACCCCGAGCAGTACTTC
CASSPWGDPEQYF
>NA|TRBV14|few|TRBJ2-3
TGTGCCAGCAGCTTGGGCCTCGCAGATAGTCATACGCAGTATTTT
CASSLGLADSHTQYF
>TRBD2|TRBV18|few|TRBJ2-3
TGTGCCAGCTCTTACAGAGCGGGGGGCACAGATACGCAGTATTTT
CASSYRAGGTDTQYF
>TRBD1|TRBV9|NA|TRBJ1-5
TGTGCCAGCAGCGTGTCCGGGACAGGGGTCGATCAGCCCCAGCATTTT
CASSVSGTGVDQPQHF
>TRBD1|TRBV9|NA|TRBJ2-1
TGTGCCAGCAGCGTTGGGGACAGGGTAAATGAGCAGTTCTTC
CASSVGDRVNEQFF
>NA|TRBV7-9|few|TRBJ2-2
TGTGCCAGCAGCCCTATCACAGGCCAGAACACCGGGGAGCTGTTTTTT
CASSPITGQNTGELFF
>TRBD1|TRBV2|few|TRBJ2-6
TGTGCCAGCAGTGAGCAAGGACAGGGGTACGGGGCCAACGTCCTGACTTTC
CASSEQGQGYGANVLTF
>NA|TRBV7-3|NA|TRBJ2-1
TGTGCCAGCAGCGGGGGGTTTCGCTCCTACAATGAGCAGTTCTTC
CASSGGFRSYNEQFF
>NA|TRBV25-1|NA|TRBJ1-1
TGTGCCAGCGCCAACAGGGATGAAGCTTTCTTT
CASANRDEAFF
>NA|TRBV28|few|TRBJ2-3
TGTGCCAGCAGTTTCGGGGATACGCAGTATTTT
CASSFGDTQYF
>TRBD2|TRBV5-4|few|TRBJ2-1
TGTGCCAGCAGCTTGTCGGGACTAGTCAATGAGCAGTTCTTC
CASSLSGLVNEQFF
>NA|TRBV9|few|TRBJ1-2
TGTGCCAGCAGCGTAGGGAGGACAGTGGGCCTGGGATATGGCTACACCTTC
CASSVGRTVGLGYGYTF
>NA|TRBV4-3|NA|TRBJ1-5
TGCGCCAGCAGCCGGACGGGGGGACAGCCCCAGCATTTT
CASSRTGGQPQHF
>NA|TRBV6-5|few|TRBJ2-3
TGTGCCAGCACCCCGAGGCGGGGTGCAGATACGCAGTATTTT
CASTPRRGADTQYF
>TRBD1|TRBV5-1|few|TRBJ2-1
TGCGCCAGCAGCATACAGGGACAGATCAATGAGCAGTTCTTC
CASSIQGQINEQFF
>TRBD1|TRBV6-6|NA|TRBJ2-1
TGTGCCAGCAGTTACTCAAAGGGGGCAGATGAGCAGTTCTTC
CASSYSKGADEQFF
>TRBD1|TRBV29-1|NA|TRBJ2-7
TGCAGCGTAGAAACAGGGGGGCAGCGCGAGCAGTACTTC
CSVETGGQREQYF
>TRBD1|TRBV7-2|few|TRBJ1-5
TGTGCCAGCAGCCTCGACAGGGTCCAGCCCCAGCATTTT
CASSLDRVQPQHF
>NA|TRBV28|NA|TRBJ1-1
TGTGCCAGCAGTTTACCCTACACTGAAGCTTTCTTT
CASSLPYTEAFF